This TCR beta chain was recorded in a study of blood T cell repertoires in COVID-19. Study background: Researchers got acute and convalescent COVID-19 samples from the United States, Italy and Spain. Sources were T cells, B-cell-depleted T cells, or PBMCs; the material itself was cDNA or gDNA.

Original processing methods: Amplification of reference gene primers was used by the study to estimate nucleated cell counts. Here immunoSEQ multiplex PCR was the method, and the copy in TCRdb shows in-frame clones only, minus some. The DNA was the basis for D and trimming; V, J and clone size are from that table. The table lists 9,700 or so clones, around 80% of them singletons. Germline V gives CDR1 ENHRY, CDR2 SYGVKD. After removal of 3 bases from V and 4 bases from J, the junction contained 6 bases not matched to a gene. This CDR3 has 15 residues. The receptor was isolated from a man between 70 and 80 years old with active COVID-19. Input material: peripheral blood. V usage is TRBV10-3 and J usage is TRBJ1-2; 9 nucleotides agree with TRBD1. The CDR3 DNA is TGTGCCATCAGTGATCCCGGGACAGGGCCCTATGGCTACACCTTC. Amino acids: CAISDPGTGPYGYTF.